Shown below are 27 T cell receptor beta chains from a single sample sequenced in a study of sequential checkpoint blockade in melanoma (dated by TCRdb to the late 2010s). Interpreted using the paper, the treatment or condition label stands for: randomized to nivolumab then ipilimumab (arm A) or the reverse (arm B). Library preparation employed the immunoSEQ multiplex PCR assay. TCRdb mirrors the immuneACCESS table, restricted to in-frame sequences. Some clones are absent from its copies; in checked studies, under half trace to an unresolved V gene, and the reason for the others is unknown. For this sample there are thousands of clones; less than 30% appear just once. Around 24% of the sample lies in the top ten. The material sequenced was tumor tissue (inferred from file names), taken from a patient given nivolumab and ipilimumab in sequence. The receptors originated from a human donor with melanoma.

At least ten counts were recorded for this clone. The chain recombines TRBV2 with TRBJ1-2; the D is unclear. Per germline, CDR1 SNHLY and CDR2 FYNNEI. This CDR3 is built from 16 residues. The ends were cut back, 2 bases at V and 4 bases at J, with 17 bases in the middle. The CDR3 is CASSEPLSGWAYGYTF. The CDR3 DNA sequence: TGTGCCAGCAGTGAACCCCTCTCGGGGTGGGCCTATGGCTACACCTTC.

This clone turned up a few times. The chain recombines TRBV9 with TRBJ2-3; D remains ambiguous. Germline CDR1 is SGDLS and CDR2 is YYNGEE. CDR3 length: 16 amino acids. With 0 bases removed from V and 0 bases from J, the gap between germline ends came to 11 bases. CDR3 nucleotide sequence: TGTGCCAGCAGCGTAGGGAGTTCTCTTAGCACAGATACGCAGTATTTT. Protein product: CASSVGSSLSTDTQYF.

The V gene is TRBV30, the J gene TRBJ1-3; D perhaps matches TRBD1 (6 bases). Between the trimmed V and J ends, which lost 5 bases and 1 base, there was a span of 9 bases. This CDR3 comprises 13 residues. Germline assignment: CDR1 GTSNPN and CDR2 SVGIG (reference sequence). In nucleotides, the CDR3 is TGTGCCTGGGGACAGATTTCTGGAAACACCATATATTTT. This gives the protein CAWGQISGNTIYF.

By its share, this clone is medium-sized. For the CDR3, the DNA is TGTGCCTGGACTAACACAGATACGCAGTATTTT. Encoded protein: CAWTNTDTQYF. This chain joins TRBV30 and TRBJ2-3, with D hard to call. CDR1 and CDR2 from the germline V gene are GTSNPN and SVGIG (reference sequence). Trimming took 4 bases from V and 2 from J, leaving 4 bases between them. CDR3 length: 11 residues.

The count of this clone is one. V and J are TRBV19 and TRBJ2-2, with D perhaps given as TRBD1 or TRBD2 (5 bases each). This CDR3 spans 17 amino acids. The V gene's germline CDR1 is LNHDA and CDR2 SQIVND (reference sequence). The ends were cut back, 2 bases at V and 0 bases at J, with 13 bases in the middle. The DNA for the CDR3 is TGTGCCAGTAGTATAAATGTGGGACCCGCGAACACCGGGGAGCTGTTTTTT. Translated, it gives CASSINVGPANTGELFF.

The chain has TRBV30 and TRBJ1-2; D not resolved. The V gene lost 5 bases and the J gene lost 5 bases, with 21 bases spanning the gap. The CDR3 runs 15 residues. Germline CDR1 reads GTSNPN; CDR2 reads SVGIG (reference sequence). The CDR3 region has the DNA TGTGCCTGGGACGCATCTCGACGGTCCTCTTATGGCTACACCTTC. It yields the protein CAWDASRRSSYGYTF.

V gene TRBV6-1 combines with J gene TRBJ1-5; TRBD1 is a possible D gene (5 bases). V lost 1 base and J 9 bases, leaving 7 bases between the germline ends. Germline V gene lookup returns CDR1 MNHNS and CDR2 SASEGT. There are 12 residues in the CDR3. CDR3 residues: CASSEVGGPQHF. The CDR3 bases are TGTGCCAGCAGTGAAGTGGGGGGGCCCCAGCATTTT.

The CDR3 DNA follows: TGTGCCAGCAGCAATGGGCCCGCTAGGGGCTACACCTTC. Translation gives CASSNGPARGYTF. The J gene is TRBJ1-2, the V gene TRBV7-4; D gene uncertain. The CDR3 is 13 amino acids. CDR1 SGHVT and CDR2 SQSDAQ come from the germline V gene. Trimming pared 5 bases from V and 8 bases from J, leaving 15 bases between.

This clone is medium-sized within its sample. This chain connects TRBV19 to TRBJ2-3; D might be TRBD1 (5 bases). Trimming left V 6 bases short and J 5 bases short, with 15 bases between. The germline V gene has CDR1 LNHDA and CDR2 SQIVND (reference sequence). The CDR3 has 14 residues. The CDR3 is CASRSQGEIDTQYF. DNA for the CDR3: TGTGCCAGTAGATCGCAGGGCGAAATAGATACGCAGTATTTT.

This clone has at least ten counts. CDR3 residues: CASSRRPFSGQGDNSNQPQHF. Here the CDR3 DNA reads TGTGCCAGCAGTCGCCGCCCCTTTTCGGGACAGGGGGATAATAGCAATCAGCCCCAGCATTTT. The V gene is TRBV6-8, the J gene TRBJ1-5; the match to TRBD1 covers 11 bases. The germline gives CDR1 MNHGY, CDR2 SAAAGT. The J segment lost 0 bases and the V segment lost 5 bases, leaving 18 bases of the junction unmatched. The CDR3 has 21 amino acids.

The genes are TRBV30 and TRBJ2-7, with 8 nucleotides matching TRBD2. The CDR3 loop spans 12 amino acids. Germline V gene lookup returns CDR1 GTSNPN and CDR2 SVGIG (reference sequence). J lost 3 bases, V lost 4 bases, and 2 bases had no gene match. Here the CDR3 DNA reads TGTGCCTGGACCGGGACTAGCTACGAGCAGTACTTC. Translated: CAWTGTSYEQYF.

Only a few counts were recorded for this clone. The genes are TRBV30 and TRBJ1-1, with TRBD1 identical over 7 bases. The CDR3 has 15 residues. Germline values: CDR1 GTSNPN, CDR2 SVGIG (reference sequence). V was pared by 4 bases and J by 0 bases, with 8 bases of the junction left unmatched. The CDR3 sequence: CAWNTADRVNTEAFF. The CDR3 DNA reads as TGTGCCTGGAATACGGCTGACAGGGTGAACACTGAAGCTTTCTTT.

This clone has more than one count but fewer than ten. This CDR3 is CASSLSPTSGRAGEQYF. Written as DNA, the CDR3 is TGTGCCAGCAGTTTATCCCCCACTAGCGGGAGGGCCGGGGAGCAGTACTTC. The gene calls are TRBV28 and TRBJ2-7, with 13 bases aligning to TRBD2. The CDR3 length is 17 residues. In germline, CDR1 is MDHEN, CDR2 SYDVKM. Trimming removed 1 base from V and 7 bases from J; junction bases left unmatched: 10.

By proportion, this clone is medium-sized (0.01 to 0.1%). V gene TRBV6-8 combines with J gene TRBJ1-4; perhaps TRBD1 as D (6 bases). Looked up from germline, CDR1 is MNHGY and CDR2 is SAAAGT. With 5 bases removed from V and 0 bases from J, the gap between germline ends came to 13 bases. The CDR3 totals 16 residues. CDR3 nucleotide sequence: TGTGCCAGCAGTGATTTACAGGGATCAACTAATGAAAAACTGTTTTTT. It specifies CASSDLQGSTNEKLFF.

This rearrangement joins TRBV5-1 to TRBJ1-3, with a weak D call TRBD1 (5 bases). CDR3 length: 16 residues. Trimming left V 0 bases short and J 0 bases short, with 10 bases between. From germline, CDR1 is SGHRS and CDR2 YFSETQ. The CDR3 region is CASSLGDGLSGNTIYF. The CDR3 bases are TGCGCCAGCAGCTTGGGGGACGGACTCTCTGGAAACACCATATATTTT.

This clone was counted at least ten times. The chain has TRBV7-8 and TRBJ1-2; D call uncertain. The ends were cut back, 3 bases at V and 8 bases at J, with 13 bases in the middle. The germline V gene has CDR1 SGHVS and CDR2 FQNEAQ. The CDR3 spans 13 residues. The CDR3 here is CASSFSARSGYTF. DNA of the CDR3: TGTGCCAGCAGCTTCTCTGCCAGGTCCGGCTACACCTTC.

This clone is judged medium-sized. V and J are TRBV9 and TRBJ2-3; perhaps TRBD2 as D (5 bases). This CDR3 is built from 13 residues. The V end was cut by 4 bases, the J end by 5 bases, with 11 bases between. Germline lookup yields CDR1 SGDLS and CDR2 YYNGEE. In nucleotides, the CDR3 is TGTGCCAGCAGCAGTGTCGGGATAGATACGCAGTATTTT. Residues: CASSSVGIDTQYF.

This clone was observed a handful of times. The rearrangement uses TRBV6-8 and TRBJ2-2, with TRBD2 matching 11 bases. Germline lookup yields CDR1 MNHGY and CDR2 SAAAGT. The CDR3 is 16 residues long. Trimming took 8 bases from V and 3 from J; bases not matched to a gene: 8. CDR3 residues: CASGPSGGRDTGELFF. The CDR3 DNA is TGTGCCAGCGGTCCTAGCGGGGGGAGAGACACCGGGGAGCTGTTTTTT.

By share of the sample, this clone is medium-sized. V and J are TRBV28 and TRBJ2-7; TRBD1 agrees at 10 bases. The CDR3 has 17 residues. V was clipped by 6 bases and J by 1 base; unmatched bases: 12. The germline V gene encodes CDR1 MDHEN and CDR2 SYDVKM. The CDR3 sequence is CASSFGPGQGSSYEQYF. The CDR3 nucleotides read TGTGCCAGCAGCTTTGGGCCGGGACAGGGGTCTTCCTACGAGCAGTACTTC.

The chain couples TRBV6-8 to TRBJ1-4, with TRBD1 matching over 11 bases. The CDR3 contains 15 residues. V was pared by 2 bases and J by 7 bases, with 3 bases of the junction left unmatched. Germline V lookup: CDR1 MNHGY, CDR2 SAAAGT. The CDR3 region is CASSYGGQGGEKLFF. For the CDR3, the DNA is TGTGCCAGCAGTTACGGGGGACAGGGGGGTGAAAAACTGTTTTTT.

This clone turned up a few times. V gene TRBV28 combines with J gene TRBJ1-2, with TRBD1 matching over 9 bases. V gave up 6 bases and J gave up 8 bases; unmatched junction bases: 7. In germline, CDR1 is MDHEN, CDR2 SYDVKM. This CDR3 contains 13 residues. The CDR3 nucleotides read TGTGCCAGCAGCCGACAGGGGGTGAGGGGCTACACCTTC. Amino acids: CASSRQGVRGYTF.

This clone occurred a few times. The V and J genes are TRBV11-3 and TRBJ2-3; no clear D gene. V was cut by 5 bases and J by 1 base, with 10 bases left in between. Germline values: CDR1 SGHNT, CDR2 YENEEA. This CDR3 is 14 amino acids long. The DNA of the CDR3 is TGTGCCAGCAGCAGCAGACCAGGCACAGATACGCAGTATTTT. Translation: CASSSRPGTDTQYF. Full variable domain (remainder filled in from reference TRBV11-3 and TRBJ2-3): EAGVVQSPRYKIIEKKQPVAFWCNPISGHNTLYWYLQNLGQGPELLIRYENEEAVDDSQLPKDRFSAERLKGVDSTLKIQPAELGDSAVYLCASSSRPGTDTQYFGPGTRLTVL.

The V gene is TRBV7-1, the J gene TRBJ2-7; D might be TRBD2 (5 bases). Being an ORF, TRBV7-1 has a function that is uncertain. V gave up 6 bases and J gave up 5 bases, with 14 bases separating them. This CDR3 contains 13 residues. The CDR3 DNA follows: TGTGCCAGCAGTCCCCCGATGGGAGACGAGCAGTACTTC. It yields the protein CASSPPMGDEQYF.

The chain couples TRBV10-2 to TRBJ1-5, with D hard to call. Per germline, CDR1 WSHSY and CDR2 SAAADI. The CDR3 is 14 amino acids. The ends were cut back, 3 bases at V and 0 bases at J, with 6 bases in the middle. The CDR3 coding sequence is TGCGCCAGCAGTGACAGCTATAGCAATCAGCCCCAGCATTTT. It specifies CASSDSYSNQPQHF.

The gene calls are TRBV19 and TRBJ2-2; D perhaps matches TRBD1 (7 bases). This CDR3 spans 15 amino acids. V lost 3 bases and J 4 bases, leaving 12 bases between the germline ends. Germline assignment: CDR1 LNHDA and CDR2 SQIVND (reference sequence). Here the CDR3 reads CASSMRDSPTGELFF. CDR3 coding DNA: TGTGCCAGTAGTATGCGGGACAGTCCCACCGGGGAGCTGTTTTTT.

This clone is medium-sized (0.01 to 0.1%) within its sample. V and J are TRBV9 and TRBJ2-2; D remains ambiguous. In germline, CDR1 is SGDLS, CDR2 YYNGEE. The CDR3 loop spans 14 amino acids. Trimming took off 0 bases at V and 4 bases at J, with 7 bases between the two ends. CDR3 nucleotide sequence: TGTGCCAGCAGCGTAGGCCCATCCACCGGGGAGCTGTTTTTT. This gives the protein CASSVGPSTGELFF. The full variable domain, in which reference TRBV9 and TRBJ2-2 provide the parts outside the CDR3, is DSGVTQTPKHLITATGQRVTLRCSPRSGDLSVYWYQQSLDQGLQFLIQYYNGEERAKGNILERFSAQQFPDLHSELNLSSLELGDSALYFCASSVGPSTGELFFGEGSRLTVL.

This clone was observed a few times. This rearrangement joins TRBV6-1 to TRBJ1-2; D is ambiguous. CDR3 size: 15 residues. Trimming shortened V by 1 base and J by 1 base, and 10 bases separated the two germline ends. CDR1 and CDR2 (germline): MNHNS, SASEGT. CDR3 in DNA: TGTGCCAGCAGTGAAGGGACCGGCGGTAACTATGGCTACACCTTC. The encoded protein is CASSEGTGGNYGYTF.